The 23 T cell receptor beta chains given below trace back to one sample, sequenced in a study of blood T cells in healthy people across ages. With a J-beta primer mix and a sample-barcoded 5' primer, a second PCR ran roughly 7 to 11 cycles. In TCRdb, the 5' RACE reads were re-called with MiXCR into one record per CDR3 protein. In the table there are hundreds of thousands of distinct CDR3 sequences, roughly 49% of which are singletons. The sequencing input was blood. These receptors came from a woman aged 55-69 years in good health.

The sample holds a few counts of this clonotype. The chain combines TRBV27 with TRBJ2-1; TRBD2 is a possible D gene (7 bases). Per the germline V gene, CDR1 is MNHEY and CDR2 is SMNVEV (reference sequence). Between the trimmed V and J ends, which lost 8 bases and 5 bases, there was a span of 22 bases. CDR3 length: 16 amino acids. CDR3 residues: CASGRRGGGLDNEQFF. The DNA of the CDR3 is TGTGCCAGCGGCCGAAGAGGGGGGGGACTCGACAATGAGCAGTTCTTC.

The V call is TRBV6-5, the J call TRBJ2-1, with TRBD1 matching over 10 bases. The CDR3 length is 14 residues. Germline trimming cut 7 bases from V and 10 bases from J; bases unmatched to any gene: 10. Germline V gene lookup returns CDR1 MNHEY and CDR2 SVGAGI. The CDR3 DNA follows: TGTGCCAGCAAACGGGACAGGGGAATCTGGGAGCAGTTCTTC. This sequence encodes CASKRDRGIWEQFF.

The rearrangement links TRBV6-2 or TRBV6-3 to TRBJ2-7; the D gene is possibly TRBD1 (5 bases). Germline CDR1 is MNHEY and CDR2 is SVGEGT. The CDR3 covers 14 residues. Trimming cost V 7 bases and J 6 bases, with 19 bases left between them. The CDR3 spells CASKVPGIRGEQYF. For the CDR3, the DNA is TGTGCCAGCAAGGTCCCAGGGATTAGAGGCGAGCAGTACTTC.

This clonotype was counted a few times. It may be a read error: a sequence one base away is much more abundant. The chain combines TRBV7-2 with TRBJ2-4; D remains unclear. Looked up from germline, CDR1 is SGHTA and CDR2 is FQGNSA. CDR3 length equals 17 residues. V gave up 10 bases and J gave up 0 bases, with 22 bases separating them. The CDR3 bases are TGTGCCAACACCCTCACCGGGCCAAAACTAGCCAAAAACATTCAGTACTTC. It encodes CANTLTGPKLAKNIQYF.

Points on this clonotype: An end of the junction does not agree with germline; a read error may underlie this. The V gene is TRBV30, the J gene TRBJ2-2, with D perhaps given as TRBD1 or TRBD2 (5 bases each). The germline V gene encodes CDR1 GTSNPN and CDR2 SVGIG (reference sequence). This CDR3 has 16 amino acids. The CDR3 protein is CAWSAGIGSYTRELFF. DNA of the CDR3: TGTGCCTGGAGTGCAGGGATAGGGAGCTACACCAGGGAGCTGTTTTTT.

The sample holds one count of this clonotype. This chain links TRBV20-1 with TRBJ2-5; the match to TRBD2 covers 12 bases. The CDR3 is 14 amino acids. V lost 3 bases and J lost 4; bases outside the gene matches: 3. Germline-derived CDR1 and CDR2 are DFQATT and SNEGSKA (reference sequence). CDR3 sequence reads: CSASRLAGAETQYF. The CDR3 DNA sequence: TGCAGTGCTAGTAGACTAGCGGGAGCAGAGACCCAGTACTTC.

This chain's CDR3 is CATSRDRLVYEQYF. The CDR3 nucleotides read TGTGCCACCAGCAGAGATCGCCTGGTCTACGAGCAGTACTTC. The rearrangement links TRBV15 to TRBJ2-7; D is unclear. Germline values: CDR1 LNHNV, CDR2 YYDKDF (reference sequence). Trimming took 0 bases from V and 3 from J, leaving 9 bases between them. The CDR3 runs 14 residues.

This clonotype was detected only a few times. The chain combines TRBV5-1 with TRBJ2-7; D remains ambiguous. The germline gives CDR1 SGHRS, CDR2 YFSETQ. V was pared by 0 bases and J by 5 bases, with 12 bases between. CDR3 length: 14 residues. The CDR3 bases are TGCGCCAGCAGCTTGGACGGGCAGGTTAACGAGCAGTACTTC. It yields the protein CASSLDGQVNEQYF.

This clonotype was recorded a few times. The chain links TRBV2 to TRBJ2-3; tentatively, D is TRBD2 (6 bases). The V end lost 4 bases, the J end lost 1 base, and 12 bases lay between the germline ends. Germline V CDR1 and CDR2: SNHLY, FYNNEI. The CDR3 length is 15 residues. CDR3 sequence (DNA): TGTGCCAGCAGTGGTGCGGGAAGTCGCACAGATACGCAGTATTTT. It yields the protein CASSGAGSRTDTQYF.

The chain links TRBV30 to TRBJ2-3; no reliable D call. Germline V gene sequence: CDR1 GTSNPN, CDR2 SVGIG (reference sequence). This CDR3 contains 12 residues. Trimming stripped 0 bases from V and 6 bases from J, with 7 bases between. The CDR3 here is CAWSVRADTQYF. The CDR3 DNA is TGTGCCTGGAGTGTAAGAGCGGATACGCAGTATTTT.

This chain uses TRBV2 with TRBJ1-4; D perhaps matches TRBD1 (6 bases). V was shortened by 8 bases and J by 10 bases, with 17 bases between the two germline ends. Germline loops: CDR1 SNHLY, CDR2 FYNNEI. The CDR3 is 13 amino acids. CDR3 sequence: CASQTGAHGKLFF. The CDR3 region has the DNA TGTGCCAGCCAGACGGGGGCTCACGGAAAACTGTTTTTT.

Written as DNA, the CDR3 is TGTGCCAGCAGCACCAGGACTAGCGTATACAATGAGCAGTTCTTC. It specifies CASSTRTSVYNEQFF. This chain joins TRBV7-2 and TRBJ2-1; TRBD2 matches at 9 bases. The trim removed 5 bases at V and 4 bases at J, leaving 6 bases unmatched. The germline V gene has CDR1 SGHTA and CDR2 FQGNSA. This CDR3 has 15 residues.

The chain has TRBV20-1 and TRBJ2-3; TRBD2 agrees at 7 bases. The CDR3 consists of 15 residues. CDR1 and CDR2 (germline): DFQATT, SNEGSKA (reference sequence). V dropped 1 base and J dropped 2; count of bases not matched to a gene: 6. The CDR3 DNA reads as TGCAGTGCTAGAGCTCGCGGGAGCAACACAGATACGCAGTATTTT. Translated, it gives CSARARGSNTDTQYF.

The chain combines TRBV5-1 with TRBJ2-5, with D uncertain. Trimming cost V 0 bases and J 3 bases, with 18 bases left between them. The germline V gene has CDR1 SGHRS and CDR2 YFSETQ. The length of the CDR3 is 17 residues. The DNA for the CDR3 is TGCGCCAGCAGCTTGGCCCGGATTAGCACCCAAAAAGAGACCCAGTACTTC. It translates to CASSLARISTQKETQYF. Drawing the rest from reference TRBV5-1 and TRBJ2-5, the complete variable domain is KAGVTQTPRYLIKTRGQQVTLSCSPISGHRSVSWYQQTPGQGLQFLFEYFSETQRNKGNFPGRFSGRQFSNSRSEMNVSTLELGDSALYLCASSLARISTQKETQYFGPGTRLLVL.

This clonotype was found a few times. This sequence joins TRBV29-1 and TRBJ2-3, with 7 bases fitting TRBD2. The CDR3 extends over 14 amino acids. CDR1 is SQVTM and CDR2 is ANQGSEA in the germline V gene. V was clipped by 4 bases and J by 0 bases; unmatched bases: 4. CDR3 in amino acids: CSVVPSGSTDTQYF. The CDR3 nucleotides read TGCAGCGTTGTGCCTAGCGGTAGCACAGATACGCAGTATTTT.

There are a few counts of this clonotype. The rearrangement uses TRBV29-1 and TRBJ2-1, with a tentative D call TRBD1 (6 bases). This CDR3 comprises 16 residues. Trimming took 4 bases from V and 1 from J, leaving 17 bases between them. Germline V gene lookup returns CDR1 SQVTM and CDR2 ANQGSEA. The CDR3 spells CSVVRNRVESYNEQFF. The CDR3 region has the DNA TGCAGCGTTGTCCGGAACAGGGTAGAGTCCTACAATGAGCAGTTCTTC.

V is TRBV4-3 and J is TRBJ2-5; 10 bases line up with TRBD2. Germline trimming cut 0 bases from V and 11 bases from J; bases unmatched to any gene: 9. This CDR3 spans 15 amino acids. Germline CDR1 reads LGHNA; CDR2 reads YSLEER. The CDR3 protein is CASSQDLLAGYGQYF. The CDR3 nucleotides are TGCGCCAGCAGCCAAGATCTACTAGCGGGATATGGGCAGTACTTC.

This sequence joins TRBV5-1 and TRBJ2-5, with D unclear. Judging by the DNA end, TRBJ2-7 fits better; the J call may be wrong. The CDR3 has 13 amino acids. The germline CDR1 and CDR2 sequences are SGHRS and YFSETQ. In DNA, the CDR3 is TGCGCCAGCAGCTTTTATCCAGCCTACGAGCAGTACTTC. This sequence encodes CASSFYPAYEQYF.

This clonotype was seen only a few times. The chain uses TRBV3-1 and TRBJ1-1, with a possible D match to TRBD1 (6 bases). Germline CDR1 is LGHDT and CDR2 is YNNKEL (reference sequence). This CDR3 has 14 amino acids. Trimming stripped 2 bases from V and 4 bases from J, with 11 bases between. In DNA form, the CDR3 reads TGTGCCAGCAGCCAAAGGGGGTATGGCACTGAAGCTTTCTTT. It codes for CASSQRGYGTEAFF.

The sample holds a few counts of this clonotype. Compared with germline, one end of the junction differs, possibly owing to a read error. The DNA for the CDR3 is TGTGCCAGCAGCCAAGATGCGGACGGAGAGTCCCAGTACTTC. It is translated as CASSQDADGESQYF. The gene calls are TRBV4-2 and TRBJ2-5; D remains ambiguous. The CDR3 length is 14 residues. Germline CDR1 and CDR2: LGHNA and YNFKEQ.

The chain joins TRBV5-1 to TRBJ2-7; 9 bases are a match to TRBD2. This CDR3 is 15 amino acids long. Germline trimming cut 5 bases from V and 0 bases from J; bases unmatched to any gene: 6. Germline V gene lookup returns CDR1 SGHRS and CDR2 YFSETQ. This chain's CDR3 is CASRTSGPSSYEQYF. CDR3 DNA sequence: TGCGCCAGCAGGACTAGCGGTCCCAGCTCCTACGAGCAGTACTTC.

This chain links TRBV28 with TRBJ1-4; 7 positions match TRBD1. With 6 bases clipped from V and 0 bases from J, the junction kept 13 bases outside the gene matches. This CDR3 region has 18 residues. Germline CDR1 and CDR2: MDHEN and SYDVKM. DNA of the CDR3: TGTGCCAGCAGCCCGGGGCACGGACAGGCCGCAACTAATGAAAAACTGTTTTTT. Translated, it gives CASSPGHGQAATNEKLFF.

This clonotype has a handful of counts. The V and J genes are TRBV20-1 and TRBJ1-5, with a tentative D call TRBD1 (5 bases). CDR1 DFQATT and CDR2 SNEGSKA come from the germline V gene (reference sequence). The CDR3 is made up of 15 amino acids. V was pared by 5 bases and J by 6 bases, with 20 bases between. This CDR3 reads CSAPVDGRGGQPQHF. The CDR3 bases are TGCAGTGCTCCCGTAGACGGACGTGGGGGTCAGCCCCAGCATTTT.